The 8 T cell receptor beta chains given below trace back to one sample, sequenced in a study of blood T cell repertoires in COVID-19. Produced via immunoSEQ multiplex PCR; TCRdb's table is partial and in-frame only. Among some 200,000 clones listed, roughly 88% were seen once. The material sequenced was peripheral blood. Source of these receptors: a man between 18 and 29 years old with active or convalescent COVID-19.

V usage is TRBV7-6 and J usage is TRBJ2-1; 7 positions match TRBD2. The V gene's germline CDR1 is SGHVS and CDR2 FNYEAQ. The trim removed 1 base at V and 6 bases at J, leaving 12 bases unmatched. CDR3 length equals 17 residues. The CDR3 region has the DNA TGTGCCAGCAGCTTAGATCCAGCGGGAAGGTTGGGCAATGAGCAGTTCTTC. It is translated as CASSLDPAGRLGNEQFF. The full variable domain, in which reference TRBV7-6 and TRBJ2-1 provide the parts outside the CDR3, is GAGVSQSPRYKVTKRGQDVALRCDPISGHVSLYWYRQALGQGPEFLTYFNYEAQQDKSGLPNDRFSAERPEGSISTLTIQRTEQRDSAMYRCASSLDPAGRLGNEQFFGPGTRLTVL.

V usage is TRBV5-4 and J usage is TRBJ2-7, with 11 bases identical to TRBD2. The CDR3 loop spans 16 amino acids. V shed 3 bases and J 2 bases; nucleotides not matched to a gene: 7. The V gene's germline CDR1 is SGHNT and CDR2 YYREEE (reference sequence). CDR3 sequence reads: CASSWGGTSGTYEQYF. CDR3 in DNA: TGTGCCAGCAGCTGGGGTGGGACTAGCGGAACCTACGAGCAGTACTTC.

The gene calls are TRBV28 and TRBJ2-2; 9 bases are a match to TRBD1. The CDR3 length is 14 residues. CDR1 is MDHEN and CDR2 is SYDVKM in the germline V gene. V lost 6 bases to trimming and J lost 5 bases; unmatched junction nucleotides: 4. For the CDR3, the DNA is TGTGCCAGCAGCCCCGGGACAGGGACCGGGGAGCTGTTTTTT. It codes for CASSPGTGTGELFF.

The V call is TRBV30, the J call TRBJ1-3, with 7 bases matching TRBD1. Germline lookup yields CDR1 GTSNPN and CDR2 SVGIG (reference sequence). CDR3 length: 13 amino acids. The J segment lost 2 bases and the V segment lost 7 bases, leaving 5 bases of the junction unmatched. The CDR3 DNA follows: TGTGCCTACCAAGACAGGGCTGGAAACACCATATATTTT. Amino acids: CAYQDRAGNTIYF.

V and J are TRBV2 and TRBJ2-1, with D perhaps matching TRBD1 (5 bases). The CDR3 contains 15 residues. Trimming took off 4 bases at V and 6 bases at J, with 16 bases between the two ends. From germline, CDR1 is SNHLY and CDR2 FYNNEI. The CDR3 spells CASSASPGLTNEQFF. For the CDR3, the DNA is TGTGCCAGCAGTGCCTCCCCAGGGTTAACCAATGAGCAGTTCTTC.

The J gene is TRBJ2-7, the V gene TRBV6-5, with 7 bases matching TRBD2. V shed 6 bases and J 5 bases; nucleotides not matched to a gene: 10. The CDR3 is 14 residues long. From germline, CDR1 is MNHEY and CDR2 SVGAGI. The CDR3 DNA is TGTGCCAGCAGGGGAGGGGCAGGGACCAACGAGCAGTACTTC. This gives the protein CASRGGAGTNEQYF.

V and J are TRBV11-2 and TRBJ1-1; D call uncertain. CDR3 length: 16 amino acids. V lost 0 bases to trimming and J lost 5 bases, with 16 bases between them. The germline gives CDR1 SGHAT, CDR2 FQNNGV. This CDR3 is CASSLEIYGVGTEAFF. The CDR3 nucleotides are TGTGCCAGCAGCTTAGAGATCTACGGGGTCGGGACTGAAGCTTTCTTT.

The chain recombines TRBV6-6 with TRBJ1-5, with 7 bases that match TRBD1. V lost 6 bases to trimming and J lost 7 bases; unmatched junction nucleotides: 6. Looked up from germline, CDR1 is MNHNY and CDR2 is SVGAGI (reference sequence). The CDR3 covers 13 residues. The CDR3 DNA reads as TGTGCCAGCAGCACTACAGGGGTGCAGCCCCAGCATTTT. Its translation is CASSTTGVQPQHF.